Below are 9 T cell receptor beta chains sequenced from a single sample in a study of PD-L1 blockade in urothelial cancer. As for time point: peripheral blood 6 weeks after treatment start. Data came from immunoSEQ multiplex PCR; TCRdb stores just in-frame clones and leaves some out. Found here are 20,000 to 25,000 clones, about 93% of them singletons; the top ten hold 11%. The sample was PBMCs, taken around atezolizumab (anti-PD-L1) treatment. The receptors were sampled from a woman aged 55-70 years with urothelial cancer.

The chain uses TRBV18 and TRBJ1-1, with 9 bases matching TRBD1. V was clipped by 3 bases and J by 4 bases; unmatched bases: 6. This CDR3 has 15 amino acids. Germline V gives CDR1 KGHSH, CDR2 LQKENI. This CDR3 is CASSPLGTGPTEAFF. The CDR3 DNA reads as TGTGCCAGCTCACCCCTGGGGACAGGGCCCACTGAAGCTTTCTTT.

In DNA, the CDR3 is TGTGCCACCAGCAGAGCCACCGGGGGGGCCCAATCCTACGAGCAGTACTTC. Protein sequence: CATSRATGGAQSYEQYF. V gene TRBV15 combines with J gene TRBJ2-7, with TRBD2 identical over 8 bases. The CDR3 has 17 amino acids. V lost 1 base, J lost 1 base, and 9 bases stayed unmatched. CDR1 and CDR2 (germline): LNHNV, YYDKDF (reference sequence).

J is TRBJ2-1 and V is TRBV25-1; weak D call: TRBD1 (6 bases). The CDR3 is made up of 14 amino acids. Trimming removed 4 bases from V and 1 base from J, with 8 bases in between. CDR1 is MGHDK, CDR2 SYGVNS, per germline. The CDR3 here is CASSAGQSYNEQFF. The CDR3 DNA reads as TGTGCCAGCAGTGCCGGACAGTCCTACAATGAGCAGTTCTTC.

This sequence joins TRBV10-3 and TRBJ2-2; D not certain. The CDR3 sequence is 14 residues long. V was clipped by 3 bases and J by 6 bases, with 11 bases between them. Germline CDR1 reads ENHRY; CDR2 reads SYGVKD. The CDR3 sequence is CAISDPLLPGELFF. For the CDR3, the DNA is TGTGCCATCAGTGACCCTCTATTGCCCGGGGAGCTGTTTTTT.

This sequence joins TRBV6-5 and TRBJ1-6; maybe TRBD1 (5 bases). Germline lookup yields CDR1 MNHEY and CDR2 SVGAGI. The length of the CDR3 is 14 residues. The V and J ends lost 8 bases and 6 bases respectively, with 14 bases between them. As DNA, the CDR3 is TGTGCCAGCTCTAGACAGCTGCCTAATTCACCCCTCCACTTT. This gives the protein CASSRQLPNSPLHF.

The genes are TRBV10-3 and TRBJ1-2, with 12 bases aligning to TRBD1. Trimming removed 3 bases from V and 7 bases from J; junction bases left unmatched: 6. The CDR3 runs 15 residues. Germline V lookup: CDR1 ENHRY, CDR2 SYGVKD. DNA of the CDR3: TGTGCCATCAGTGATATGGGACAGGGGGCGGGTGGCTACACCTTC. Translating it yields CAISDMGQGAGGYTF.

The CDR3 nucleotides are TGTGCCAGCAGCCCTGATGGACTAGCTAGAGACGAGCAGTACTTC. This codes for CASSPDGLARDEQYF. V and J are TRBV7-9 and TRBJ2-7; the match to TRBD2 covers 8 bases. V lost 5 bases and J lost 5; bases outside the gene matches: 11. This CDR3 spans 15 amino acids. Looked up from germline, CDR1 is SEHNR and CDR2 is FQNEAQ (reference sequence).

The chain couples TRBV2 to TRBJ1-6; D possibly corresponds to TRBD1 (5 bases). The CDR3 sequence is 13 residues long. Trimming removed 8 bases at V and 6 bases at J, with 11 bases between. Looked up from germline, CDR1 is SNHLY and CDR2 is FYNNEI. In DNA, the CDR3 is TGTGCCAGCGTGGGGCAACTTAATTCACCCCTCCACTTT. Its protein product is CASVGQLNSPLHF.

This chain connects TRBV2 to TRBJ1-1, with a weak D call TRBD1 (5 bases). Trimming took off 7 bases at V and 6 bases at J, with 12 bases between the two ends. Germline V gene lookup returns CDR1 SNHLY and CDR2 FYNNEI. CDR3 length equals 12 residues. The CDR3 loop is CASIRGDAEAFF. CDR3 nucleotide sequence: TGTGCCAGCATTCGGGGGGATGCTGAAGCTTTCTTT.